The T cell receptor beta chain under discussion was sequenced for a study of T-cell reconstitution after alpha-beta-depleted transplantation in children. The TCRbeta library was prepared with unique molecular identifiers. TCRdb independently ran MiXCR on the PCR reads; one entry per CDR3 protein. The sample has over 550,000 distinct CDR3 sequences, 10% seen once; the top ten hold roughly 4%. Germline V lookup: CDR1 MGHDK, CDR2 SYGVNS. CDR3 size: 15 residues. The germline V and J ends were trimmed by 0 bases and 3 bases, with 12 bases remaining between them. The sequences come from PBMCs from the stem cell graft donor, collected from the stem cell graft. The TCR was taken from a human donor who donated a stem cell graft to a child with acute myeloid leukemia. The rearrangement uses TRBV25-1 and TRBJ2-7, with D hard to call. CDR3 in DNA: TGTGCCAGCAGTGAATACCCAGCTATGCTCTACGAGCAGTACTTC. Its translation is CASSEYPAMLYEQYF.